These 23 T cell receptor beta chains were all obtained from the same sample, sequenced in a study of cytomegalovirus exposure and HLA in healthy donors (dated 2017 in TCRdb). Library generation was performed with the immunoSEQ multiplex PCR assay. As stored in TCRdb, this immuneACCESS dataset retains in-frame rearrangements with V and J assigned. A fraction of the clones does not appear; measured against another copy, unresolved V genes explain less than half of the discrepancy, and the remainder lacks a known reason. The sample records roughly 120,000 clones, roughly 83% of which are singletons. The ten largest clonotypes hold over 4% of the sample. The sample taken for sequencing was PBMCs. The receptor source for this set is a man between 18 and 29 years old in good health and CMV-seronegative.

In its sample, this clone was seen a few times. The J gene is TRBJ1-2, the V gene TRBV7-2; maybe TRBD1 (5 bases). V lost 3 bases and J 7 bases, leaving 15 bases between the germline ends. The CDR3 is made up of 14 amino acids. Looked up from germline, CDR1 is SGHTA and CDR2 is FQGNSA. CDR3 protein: CASSFQGGLGGYTF. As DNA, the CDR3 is TGTGCCAGCAGCTTCCAGGGAGGCCTCGGTGGCTACACCTTC.

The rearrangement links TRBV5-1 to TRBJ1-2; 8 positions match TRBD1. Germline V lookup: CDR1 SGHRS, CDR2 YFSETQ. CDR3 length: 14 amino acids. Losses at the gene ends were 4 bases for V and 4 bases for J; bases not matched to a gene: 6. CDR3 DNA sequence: TGCGCCAGCAGCCACGAGGGACAGGTCTATGGCTACACCTTC. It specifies CASSHEGQVYGYTF.

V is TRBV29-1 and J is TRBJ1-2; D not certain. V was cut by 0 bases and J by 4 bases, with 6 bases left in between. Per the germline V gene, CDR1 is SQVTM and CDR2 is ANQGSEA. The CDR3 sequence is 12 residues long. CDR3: CSVEDLSYGYTF. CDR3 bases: TGCAGCGTTGAAGATCTCAGCTATGGCTACACCTTC.

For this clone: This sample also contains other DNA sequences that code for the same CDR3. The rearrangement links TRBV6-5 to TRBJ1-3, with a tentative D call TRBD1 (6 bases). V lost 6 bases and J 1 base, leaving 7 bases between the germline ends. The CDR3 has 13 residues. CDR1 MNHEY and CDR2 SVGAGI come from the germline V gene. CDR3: CASSRGSGNTIYF. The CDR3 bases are TGTGCCAGCAGCAGGGGTTCTGGAAACACCATATATTTT.

The CDR3 loop is CAWSRGSQPQHF. The CDR3 DNA reads TGTGCCTGGAGCAGGGGAAGTCAGCCCCAGCATTTT. This chain links TRBV30 with TRBJ1-5; tentatively, D is TRBD1 (6 bases). The CDR3 covers 12 residues. The ends were cut back, 3 bases at V and 6 bases at J, with 9 bases in the middle. The germline V gene has CDR1 GTSNPN and CDR2 SVGIG (reference sequence).

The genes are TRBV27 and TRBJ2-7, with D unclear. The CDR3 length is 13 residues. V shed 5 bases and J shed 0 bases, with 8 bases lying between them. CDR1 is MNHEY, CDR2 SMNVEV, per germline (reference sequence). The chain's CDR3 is CASSPTSSYEQYF. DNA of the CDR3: TGTGCCAGCAGTCCCACATCCTCCTACGAGCAGTACTTC.

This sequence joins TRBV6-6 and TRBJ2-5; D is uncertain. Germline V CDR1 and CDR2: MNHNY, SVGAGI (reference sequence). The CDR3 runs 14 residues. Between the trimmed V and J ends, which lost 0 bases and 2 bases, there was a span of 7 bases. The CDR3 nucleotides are TGTGCCAGCAGTTACTCGATGACTCAAGAGACCCAGTACTTC. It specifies CASSYSMTQETQYF.

CDR3 sequence (DNA): TGTGCCTGGAGCGCAAGGAGTCTTGCCGTACAAGAGACCCAGTACTTC. Translated, it gives CAWSARSLAVQETQYF. The rearrangement links TRBV30 to TRBJ2-5; D not resolved. The CDR3 has 16 residues. Germline V gene data show CDR1 as GTSNPN and CDR2 as SVGIG (reference sequence). V was clipped by 3 bases and J by 2 bases, with 19 bases between them.

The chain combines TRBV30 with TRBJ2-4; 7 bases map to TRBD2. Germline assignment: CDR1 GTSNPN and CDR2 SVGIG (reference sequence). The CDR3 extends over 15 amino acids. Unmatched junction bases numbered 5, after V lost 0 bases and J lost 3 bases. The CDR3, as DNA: TGTGCCTGGAGTGTATCGGGGGGAAGCAAAAACATTCAGTACTTC. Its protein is CAWSVSGGSKNIQYF.

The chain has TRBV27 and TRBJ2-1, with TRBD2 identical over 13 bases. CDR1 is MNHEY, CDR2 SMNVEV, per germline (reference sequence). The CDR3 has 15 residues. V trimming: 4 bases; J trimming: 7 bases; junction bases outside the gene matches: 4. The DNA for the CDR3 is TGTGCCAGCAGTTCCGGGACTAGCGGGAAAAATGAGCAGTTCTTC. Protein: CASSSGTSGKNEQFF.

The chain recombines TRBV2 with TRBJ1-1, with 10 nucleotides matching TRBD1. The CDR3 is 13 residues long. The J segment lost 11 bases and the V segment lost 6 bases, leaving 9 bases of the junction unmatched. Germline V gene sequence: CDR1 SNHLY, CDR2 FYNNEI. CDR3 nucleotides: TGTGCCAGCAGGGGACAGGGGTTAGGGGGGGCTTTCTTT. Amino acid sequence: CASRGQGLGGAFF.

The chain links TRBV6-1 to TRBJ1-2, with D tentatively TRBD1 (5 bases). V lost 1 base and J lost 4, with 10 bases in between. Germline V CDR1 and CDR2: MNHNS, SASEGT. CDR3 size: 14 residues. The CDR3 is CASSEGPGGYGYTF. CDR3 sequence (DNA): TGTGCCAGCAGTGAAGGGCCGGGGGGCTATGGCTACACCTTC.

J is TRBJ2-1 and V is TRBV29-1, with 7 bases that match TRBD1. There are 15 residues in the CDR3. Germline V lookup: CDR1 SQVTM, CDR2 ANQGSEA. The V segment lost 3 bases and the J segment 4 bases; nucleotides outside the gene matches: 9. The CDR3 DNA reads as TGCAGCGTTGAGATCCCCGGGACAGAATACAATGAGCAGTTCTTC. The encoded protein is CSVEIPGTEYNEQFF.

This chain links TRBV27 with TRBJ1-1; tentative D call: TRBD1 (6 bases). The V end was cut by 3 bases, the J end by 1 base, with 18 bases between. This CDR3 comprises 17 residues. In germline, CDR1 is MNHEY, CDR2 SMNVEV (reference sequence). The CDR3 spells CASSFRQGRVGNTEAFF. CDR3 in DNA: TGTGCCAGCAGTTTTCGGCAGGGGCGGGTCGGGAACACTGAAGCTTTCTTT.

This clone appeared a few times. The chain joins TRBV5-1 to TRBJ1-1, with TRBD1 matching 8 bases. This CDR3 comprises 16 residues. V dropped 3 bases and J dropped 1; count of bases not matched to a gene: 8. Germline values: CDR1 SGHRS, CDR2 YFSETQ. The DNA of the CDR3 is TGCGCCAGCAGCTACGGTCCCGGGACAGGGAACACTGAAGCTTTCTTT. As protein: CASSYGPGTGNTEAFF.

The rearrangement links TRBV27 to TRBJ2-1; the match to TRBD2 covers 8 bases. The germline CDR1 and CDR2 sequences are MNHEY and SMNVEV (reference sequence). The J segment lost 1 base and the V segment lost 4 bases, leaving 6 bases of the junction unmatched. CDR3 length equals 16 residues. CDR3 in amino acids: CASSSVKRESYNEQFF. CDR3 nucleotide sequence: TGTGCCAGCAGTTCCGTTAAGCGGGAGTCCTACAATGAGCAGTTCTTC.

For the CDR3, the DNA is TGTGCCGTACACAGGGAGAGCTCTGGAAACACCATATATTTT. Its translation is CAVHRESSGNTIYF. The chain is built from TRBV30 and TRBJ1-3, with D perhaps TRBD1 (6 bases). The CDR3 length is 14 residues. V was clipped by 8 bases and J by 0 bases, with 14 bases between them. The germline CDR1 and CDR2 sequences are GTSNPN and SVGIG (reference sequence).

CDR3 protein: CAGDSLREYSTDTQYF. The CDR3 nucleotides are TGTGCTGGGGACTCACTCCGCGAATATAGCACAGATACGCAGTATTTT. The rearrangement links TRBV30 to TRBJ2-3; D is possibly TRBD2 (6 bases). This CDR3 comprises 16 residues. The germline V gene encodes CDR1 GTSNPN and CDR2 SVGIG (reference sequence).

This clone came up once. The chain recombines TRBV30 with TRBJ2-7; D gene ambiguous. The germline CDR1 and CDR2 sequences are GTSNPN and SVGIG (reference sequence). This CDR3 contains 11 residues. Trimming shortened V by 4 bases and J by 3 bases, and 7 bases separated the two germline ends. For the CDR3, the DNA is TGTGCCTGGACCCTTAACTACGAGCAGTACTTC. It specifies CAWTLNYEQYF.

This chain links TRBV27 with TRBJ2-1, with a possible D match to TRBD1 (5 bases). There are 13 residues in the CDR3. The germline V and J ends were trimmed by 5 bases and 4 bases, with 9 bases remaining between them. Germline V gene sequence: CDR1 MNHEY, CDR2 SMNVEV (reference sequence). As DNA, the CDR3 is TGTGCCAGCAGTAAACAGGATTACAATGAGCAGTTCTTC. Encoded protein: CASSKQDYNEQFF.

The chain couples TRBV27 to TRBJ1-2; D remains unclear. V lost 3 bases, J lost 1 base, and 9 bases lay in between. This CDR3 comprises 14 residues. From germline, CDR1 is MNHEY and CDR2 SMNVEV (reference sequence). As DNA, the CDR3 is TGTGCCAGCAGTTTTTTGCCACTTAACTATGGCTACACCTTC. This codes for CASSFLPLNYGYTF.

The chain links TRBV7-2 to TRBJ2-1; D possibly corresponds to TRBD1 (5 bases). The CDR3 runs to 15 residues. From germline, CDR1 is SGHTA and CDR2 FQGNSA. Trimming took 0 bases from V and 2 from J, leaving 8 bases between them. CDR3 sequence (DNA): TGTGCCAGCAGCTTAGCGGCAGGGACCTACAATGAGCAGTTCTTC. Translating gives CASSLAAGTYNEQFF. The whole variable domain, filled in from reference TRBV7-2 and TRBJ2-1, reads GAGVSQSPSNKVTEKGKDVELRCDPISGHTALYWYRQSLGQGLEFLIYFQGNSAPDKSGLPSDRFSAERTGGSVSTLTIQRTQQEDSAVYLCASSLAAGTYNEQFFGPGTRLTVL.

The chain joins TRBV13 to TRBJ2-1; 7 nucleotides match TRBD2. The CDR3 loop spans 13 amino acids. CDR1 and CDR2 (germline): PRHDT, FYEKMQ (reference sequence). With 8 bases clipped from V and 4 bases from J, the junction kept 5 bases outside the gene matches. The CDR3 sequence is CASCPSGYNEQFF. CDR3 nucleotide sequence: TGTGCCAGCTGTCCTAGCGGATACAATGAGCAGTTCTTC.